This TCR beta chain is from a study of T cells in Graves' hyperthyroidism and ophthalmopathy. The sample holds many counts of this clonotype. With 5 bases removed from V and 0 bases from J, the gap between germline ends came to 13 bases. This CDR3 contains 15 residues. The germline V gene encodes CDR1 SGHAT and CDR2 FQNNGV. Amplified TCR beta CDR3 regions derived from RNA transcripts. Initially, a first-round RT-PCR of the TCR CDR3 employed the HTBI primer set. MiXCR, applied by TCRdb to the multiplex PCR reads, yields one record per CDR3 protein. The sample records some 550,000 distinct CDR3 sequences, less than 25% being singletons.

The chain uses TRBV11-2 and TRBJ1-2, with a tentative D call TRBD1 (5 bases). This clonotype was obtained from a man aged 18 to 29 with Graves' hyperthyroidism. Specimen: blood. CDR3 region: CASSRSGVANYGYTF. The DNA of the CDR3 is TGTGCCAGCAGCCGGTCGGGGGTAGCTAACTATGGCTACACCTTC.